Sequencing of this T cell receptor beta chain was carried out in a study of cytomegalovirus exposure and HLA in healthy donors. The PCR ran on 60 Vbeta and 13 Jbeta primers. Data came from immunoSEQ multiplex PCR; TCRdb stores just in-frame clones and leaves some out. The data hold roughly 80,000 clones, with about 70% observed a single time. This clone was picked up one time. The source is a male donor in good health and CMV-seropositive. The sequenced sample consisted of PBMCs.

CDR3 in DNA: TGTGCCTGGACTACGACTCGTGGGGGGGAAGAGACCCAGTACTTC. It encodes CAWTTTRGGEETQYF. The V call is TRBV30, the J call TRBJ2-5, with 7 bases matching TRBD2. The CDR3 runs 15 residues. The germline V gene has CDR1 GTSNPN and CDR2 SVGIG (reference sequence). V dropped 4 bases and J dropped 3; count of bases not matched to a gene: 11.